This TCR beta chain appears in the sequencing data of a study of blood T cell repertoires in COVID-19. Whole-study context: Italy, Spain and the United States were the sources of the convalescent and acute COVID-19 samples.

Germline CDR1 reads SGHNT; CDR2 reads YYREEE (reference sequence). V lost 0 bases, J lost 6 bases, and 0 bases stayed unmatched. CDR3 length: 15 amino acids. The table came from immunoSEQ multiplex PCR; TCRdb's copy has only in-frame clones and leaves some out. The sample yields around 45,000 clones, 65% to 85% seen once. This receptor was obtained from a man aged 80 or over in a cohort sampled during active COVID-19. The sequenced material came from peripheral blood. The chain has TRBV5-4 and TRBJ2-3, with 14 bases identical to TRBD2. CDR3 sequence (DNA): TGTGCCAGCAGCTTGGGGACTAGCGGGGGGGATACGCAGTATTTT. Protein sequence: CASSLGTSGGDTQYF.